These T cell receptor beta chains were read from a single sample in a study of response to subunit inactivated influenza vaccine. TCRdb reprocessed the RT-PCR reads via MiXCR and lists one record per CDR3 protein. The sample consists of fewer than 600,000 distinct CDR3 sequences, approximately 6.9% of them appearing once. The input for sequencing was PBMCs from blood, taken less than 25 months after vaccination. The receptors here all came from a man between 50 and 69 years old who received an inactivated influenza vaccine. CDR3s include the opening cysteine and the closing phenylalanine or tryptophan. The D gene is left open where the match is weak. Clone sizes are given selectively: once, few, many, or a class where the clone is expanded.

clone_size | j_call | d_call | v_call | cdr3_aa | cdr3_nt
many | TRBJ2-3 | . | TRBV12-3/TRBV12-4 | CASRIVDTQYF | TGTGCCAGCCGAATAGTGGATACGCAGTATTTT
many | TRBJ1-5 | . | TRBV28 | CASSFGRGSNQPQHF | TGTGCCAGCAGTTTTGGCCGAGGGTCCAATCAGCCCCAGCATTTT
. | TRBJ1-2 | . | TRBV7-9 | CASSPFLWHGYTF | TGTGCCAGCAGCCCTTTTTTATGGCATGGCTACACCTTC
few | TRBJ1-1 | . | TRBV11-2 | CASSPGGATEAFF | TGTGCCAGCAGCCCCGGGGGTGCCACTGAAGCTTTCTTT
. | TRBJ2-7 | TRBD2 | TRBV30 | CAWGGLGGYEQYF | TGTGCCTGGGGTGGACTAGGAGGCTACGAGCAGTACTTC
few | TRBJ1-5 | TRBD1 | TRBV4-3 | CASSQDTGAYQPQHF | TGCGCCAGCAGCCAAGATACAGGGGCCTATCAGCCCCAGCATTTT
. | TRBJ2-1 | TRBD2 | TRBV6-1 | CASSERTSLSYNEQFF | TGTGCCAGCAGTGAACGGACTAGCCTGTCCTACAATGAGCAGTTCTTC
few | TRBJ1-2 | . | TRBV12-3/TRBV12-4 | CASSLIWGLDRDNYGYTF | TGTGCCAGCAGTTTAATCTGGGGCTTGGACCGTGATAACTATGGCTACACCTTC
many | TRBJ1-4 | . | TRBV5-5 | CASSSVPGAINEKLFF | TGTGCCAGCAGCTCCGTTCCCGGGGCGATTAATGAAAAACTGTTTTTT
. | TRBJ2-3 | . | TRBV20-1 | CSASGQALDTQYF | TGCAGTGCCTCGGGGCAGGCCCTGGATACGCAGTATTTT
few | TRBJ2-7 | TRBD2 | TRBV6-1 | CASSQNSGRGEQYF | TGTGCCAGCAGTCAAAATAGCGGGAGAGGCGAGCAGTACTTC
. | TRBJ1-5 | TRBD1 | TRBV5-6 | CASSSSGQGGNQPQHF | TGTGCCAGCAGCTCCTCTGGACAGGGCGGCAATCAGCCCCAGCATTTT
. | TRBJ2-3 | . | TRBV29-1 | CSVGIDTQYF | TGCAGCGTTGGAATAGATACGCAGTATTTT
. | TRBJ2-1 | . | TRBV6-2/TRBV6-3 | CASSYSTVGYEQFF | TGTGCCAGCAGTTACTCTACCGTTGGCTATGAGCAGTTCTTC
few | TRBJ2-5 | . | TRBV29-1 | CSVVLQETQYF | TGCAGCGTTGTTTTGCAAGAGACCCAGTACTTC
few | TRBJ2-4 | TRBD1 | TRBV13 | CASSDRVAKNIQYF | TGTGCCAGCAGCGACAGGGTAGCCAAAAACATTCAGTACTTC
many | TRBJ2-7 | . | TRBV3-1 | CASSQNIWGYEQYF | TGTGCCAGCAGCCAAAATATTTGGGGCTACGAGCAGTACTTC
. | TRBJ2-2 | TRBD1 | TRBV5-1 | CASSRRQGHTGELFF | TGCGCCAGCAGCCGTAGACAGGGACACACCGGGGAGCTGTTTTTT
few | TRBJ2-7 | . | TRBV4-3 | CASSQGSVGYEQYF | TGCGCCAGCAGCCAAGGGTCCGTGGGCTACGAGCAGTACTTC
. | TRBJ1-5 | . | TRBV18 | CASSPWQGSQPQHF | TGTGCCAGCTCACCCTGGCAGGGTAGTCAGCCCCAGCATTTT
many | TRBJ2-4 | . | TRBV11-2 | CASSFSVLAKNIQYF | TGTGCCAGCAGCTTTAGCGTCCTAGCCAAAAACATTCAGTACTTC
. | TRBJ2-1 | . | TRBV29-1 | CSVTAQAYNEQFF | TGCAGCGTAACGGCACAGGCGTACAATGAGCAGTTCTTC
. | TRBJ1-6 | . | TRBV18 | CASSSGTPGDSPLHF | TGTGCCAGCTCATCCGGGACACCGGGGGATTCACCCCTCCACTTT
. | TRBJ1-4 | . | TRBV6-1 | CASKGRVAGEKLFF | TGTGCCAGCAAAGGGAGGGTGGCGGGTGAAAAACTGTTTTTT
many | TRBJ2-1 | TRBD2 | TRBV9 | CASSVGGSGSYNEQFF | TGTGCCAGCAGCGTAGGAGGTAGCGGGAGTTACAATGAGCAGTTCTTC
. | TRBJ1-6 | . | TRBV4-1 | CASSQEAASPLHF | TGCGCCAGCAGCCAAGAGGCCGCTTCACCCCTCCACTTT
. | TRBJ2-2 | TRBD2 | TRBV10-3 | CAISWTSGGASGELFF | TGTGCCATCAGTTGGACTAGCGGGGGGGCCAGCGGGGAGCTGTTTTTT
. | TRBJ1-3 | TRBD1 | TRBV7-2 | CASSFVQGAGNTIYF | TGTGCCAGCAGCTTTGTACAGGGGGCTGGAAACACCATATATTTT
many | TRBJ2-1 | TRBD2 | TRBV28 | CASSSPGGPHNEQFF | TGTGCCAGCAGCTCCCCGGGAGGGCCACACAATGAGCAGTTCTTC
few | TRBJ1-5 | TRBD1 | TRBV20-1 | CSAADRGLEQPQHF | TGCAGTGCCGCAGACAGGGGGCTTGAACAGCCCCAGCATTTT
. | TRBJ1-6 | . | TRBV15 | CATTRSSYNSPLHF | TGTGCCACAACAAGGAGCTCCTATAATTCACCCCTCCACTTT
many | TRBJ1-1 | . | TRBV5-1 | CASSLGSAGRAFNTEAFF | TGCGCCAGCAGCTTGGGGTCGGCGGGCAGGGCATTTAACACTGAAGCTTTCTTT
few | TRBJ2-7 | TRBD1 | TRBV11-2 | CASSLVTGGLPYEQYF | TGTGCCAGCAGCTTAGTAACAGGGGGCCTCCCCTACGAGCAGTACTTC